The 19 T cell receptor beta chains in this list originate from one sample, sequenced in a study of neurological immune-mediated disorders. TCRdb re-called the 5' RACE reads through MiXCR, storing one row per CDR3 protein. This table holds more than 75,000 distinct CDR3 sequences, 3% to 4.5% found once. The specimen was PBMCs. All receptors come from a woman aged 45-65 years with multiple sclerosis.

This clonotype has ten or more counts. The genes are TRBV20-1 and TRBJ2-3; D gene unclear. Germline V gene lookup returns CDR1 DFQATT and CDR2 SNEGSKA (reference sequence). CDR3 length: 12 amino acids. V was cut by 0 bases and J by 3 bases, with 4 bases left in between. CDR3: CSAREGTDTQYF. The DNA for the CDR3 is TGCAGTGCTAGAGAGGGGACAGATACGCAGTATTTT.

A few counts support this clonotype. The chain carries TRBV6-5 and TRBJ2-7, with D hard to call. The V end was cut by 3 bases, the J end by 6 bases, with 15 bases between. Germline-derived CDR1 and CDR2 are MNHEY and SVGAGI. The CDR3 has 14 residues. CDR3 residues: CASSYGCSSGEQYF. Written as DNA, the CDR3 is TGTGCCAGCAGTTATGGGTGTAGTTCGGGCGAGCAGTACTTC.

This clonotype was detected ten times or more. The V call is TRBV12-3 or TRBV12-4, the J call TRBJ1-1, with a tentative D call TRBD1 (5 bases). This CDR3 is built from 14 residues. Trimming took off 5 bases at V and 0 bases at J, with 10 bases between the two ends. The chain's CDR3 is CASSKGQMNTEAFF. In nucleotides, the CDR3 is TGTGCCAGCAGTAAGGGGCAGATGAACACTGAAGCTTTCTTT.

This clonotype was seen at least ten times. CDR3 nucleotides: TGCGCCAGCAGCTTAGGGAACAGGGCAACTAATGAAAAACTGTTTTTT. Encoded protein: CASSLGNRATNEKLFF. J is TRBJ1-4 and V is TRBV5-1, with D possibly being TRBD1 (6 bases). V shed 2 bases and J shed 0 bases, with 11 bases lying between them. Germline V gene data show CDR1 as SGHRS and CDR2 as YFSETQ. CDR3 length: 16 amino acids.

This clonotype was counted ten times or more. V is TRBV6-5 and J is TRBJ1-1; maybe TRBD1 (5 bases). The V and J ends lost 8 bases and 5 bases respectively, with 18 bases between them. This CDR3 is built from 14 residues. Looked up from germline, CDR1 is MNHEY and CDR2 is SVGAGI. Here the CDR3 reads CASQPGSRSTEAFF. CDR3 bases: TGTGCCAGCCAGCCAGGGAGTCGAAGTACTGAAGCTTTCTTT.

This clonotype was counted at least ten times. The chain recombines TRBV14 with TRBJ2-1; TRBD2 aligns across 13 bases. J lost 15 bases, V lost 4 bases, and 12 bases had no gene match. The CDR3 covers 15 residues. The germline V gene encodes CDR1 SGHDN and CDR2 FVKESK. In DNA, the CDR3 is TGTGCCAGCAGCCTCATCCGGACTAGCGGGGGCCCTGCGTTCTTC. Translated, it gives CASSLIRTSGGPAFF.

This clonotype was seen repeatedly, ten times or more. The chain recombines TRBV6-2 or TRBV6-3 with TRBJ2-7; D assignment may be TRBD1 or TRBD2 (5 bases each). The CDR3 consists of 14 residues. Trimming pared 6 bases from V and 6 bases from J, leaving 18 bases between. Germline assignment: CDR1 MNHEY and CDR2 SVGEGT. The CDR3 DNA sequence: TGTGCCAGCAGCCCTTCCTGGGGACCGGGCGAGCAGTACTTC. Protein product: CASSPSWGPGEQYF.

This clonotype was seen repeatedly, ten times or more. V usage is TRBV6-2 or TRBV6-3 and J usage is TRBJ1-2; 8 bases fit TRBD1. CDR1 is MNHEY, CDR2 SVGEGT, per germline. Trimming cost V 2 bases and J 14 bases; bases outside gene matches: 10. The CDR3 spans 13 residues. The CDR3 DNA sequence: TGTGCCAGCAGTTACCAGGGGGCGACCCCACTTACCTTC. It translates to CASSYQGATPLTF.

This clonotype appeared many times. The chain employs TRBV28 and TRBJ2-7; 7 nucleotides agree with TRBD2. Trimming cost V 6 bases and J 0 bases; bases outside gene matches: 2. The CDR3 is made up of 13 amino acids. Germline V lookup: CDR1 MDHEN, CDR2 SYDVKM. CDR3 in DNA: TGTGCCAGCAGCCTAGCGGACTCCTACGAGCAGTACTTC. It translates to CASSLADSYEQYF.

This clonotype was seen ten or more times. The CDR3, as DNA: TGTGCCAGCAGCGATCGGTGCACCTATGGCTACACCTTC. This translates into CASSDRCTYGYTF. V usage is TRBV21-1 and J usage is TRBJ1-2. TRBV21-1 is a pseudogene. The CDR3 is 13 amino acids.

This clonotype was seen repeatedly, ten times or more. The V and J genes are TRBV20-1 and TRBJ1-2, with D hard to call. The ends were cut back, 1 base at V and 2 bases at J, with 8 bases in the middle. Looked up from germline, CDR1 is DFQATT and CDR2 is SNEGSKA (reference sequence). The CDR3 spans 13 residues. CDR3 loop: CSARGQFNYGYTF. In DNA form, the CDR3 reads TGCAGTGCTAGAGGCCAGTTCAACTATGGCTACACCTTC.

The V call is TRBV5-1, the J call TRBJ2-1; D possibly corresponds to TRBD2 (5 bases). Germline V gene sequence: CDR1 SGHRS, CDR2 YFSETQ. The CDR3 totals 14 residues. V lost 4 bases, J lost 8 bases, and 16 bases lay in between. The CDR3 loop is CASSQVGSGHEQFF. In DNA, the CDR3 is TGCGCCAGCAGCCAAGTTGGGAGTGGGCATGAGCAGTTCTTC.

There are a few counts of this clonotype. The CDR3 protein is CASSLQGPANTGELFF. The CDR3 DNA is TGTGCCAGCTCACTACAGGGTCCAGCGAACACCGGGGAGCTGTTTTTT. V usage is TRBV18 and J usage is TRBJ2-2; possible D gene TRBD1, 6 bases. The germline CDR1 and CDR2 sequences are KGHSH and LQKENI. Trimming removed 4 bases at V and 0 bases at J, with 12 bases between. The CDR3 covers 16 residues.

In its sample, this clonotype was seen many times. The chain is built from TRBV9 and TRBJ1-2; unclear D gene. V was cut by 4 bases and J by 8 bases, with 15 bases left in between. From germline, CDR1 is SGDLS and CDR2 YYNGEE. There are 13 residues in the CDR3. The DNA for the CDR3 is TGTGCCAGCAGCCCCGCGGTCCATCGGGGCTACACCTTC. Translated, it gives CASSPAVHRGYTF.

This clonotype was seen ten or more times. This chain connects TRBV3-1 to TRBJ2-1; 9 bases are shared with TRBD1. Germline V gives CDR1 LGHDT, CDR2 YNNKEL (reference sequence). With V trimmed by 1 base and J by 1 base, 8 bases remained unmatched. CDR3 length equals 18 residues. DNA for the CDR3: TGTGCCAGCAGCCAAGCGTTTCGGGACAGGGTGTCCTACAATGAGCAGTTCTTC. Translating it yields CASSQAFRDRVSYNEQFF.

In the case of this clonotype: The junction and the germline gene differ at one end; a read error may be behind it. This chain uses TRBV12-3 or TRBV12-4 with TRBJ2-1; D assignment may be TRBD1 or TRBD2 (5 bases each). The CDR3 has 15 residues. The CDR3 reads CASIPSGPHYNEQFF. In nucleotides, the CDR3 is TGTGCCAGCATCCCCTCGGGACCCCACTACAATGAGCAGTTTTTC.

This clonotype was observed many times. The chain employs TRBV5-1 and TRBJ1-6, with D hard to call. With 0 bases removed from V and 9 bases from J, the gap between germline ends came to 13 bases. Germline V gene data show CDR1 as SGHRS and CDR2 as YFSETQ. The CDR3 consists of 15 residues. CDR3 DNA sequence: TGCGCCAGCAGCTTGGACAGAGTGTTTGGTTCACCCCTCCACTTT. As protein: CASSLDRVFGSPLHF.

Many counts were recorded for this clonotype. V usage is TRBV20-1 and J usage is TRBJ2-5; D is uncertain. This CDR3 has 10 amino acids. Trimming removed 5 bases from V and 10 bases from J, with 11 bases in between. Germline V CDR1 and CDR2: DFQATT, SNEGSKA (reference sequence). The CDR3 nucleotides read TGCAGTGCTGCGGAAGACATCCAGTACTTC. Its protein product is CSAAEDIQYF.

There are many counts of this clonotype. This chain uses TRBV10-1 with TRBJ1-3; the D gene is possibly TRBD1 (6 bases). Germline assignment: CDR1 WNHNN and CDR2 SYGVQD (reference sequence). The CDR3 covers 12 residues. The CDR3 DNA follows: TGCCCCCCCAGGGGAAATGGAAACACCATATATTTT. This translates into CPPRGNGNTIYF.